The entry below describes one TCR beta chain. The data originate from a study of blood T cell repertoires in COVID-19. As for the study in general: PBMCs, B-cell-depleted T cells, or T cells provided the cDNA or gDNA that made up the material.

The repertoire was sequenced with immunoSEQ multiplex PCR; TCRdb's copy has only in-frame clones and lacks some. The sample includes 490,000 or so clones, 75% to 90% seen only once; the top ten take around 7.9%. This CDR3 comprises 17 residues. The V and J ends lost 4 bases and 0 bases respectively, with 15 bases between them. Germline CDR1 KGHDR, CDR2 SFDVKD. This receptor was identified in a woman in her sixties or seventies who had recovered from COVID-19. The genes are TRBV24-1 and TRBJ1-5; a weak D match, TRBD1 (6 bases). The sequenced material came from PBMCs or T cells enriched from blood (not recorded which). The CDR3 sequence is CATSESGTPYSNQPQHF. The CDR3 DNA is TGTGCCACCAGTGAGTCCGGGACACCTTATAGCAATCAGCCCCAGCATTTT.